This TCR beta chain was sequenced for a study of T-cell memory formation after mild COVID-19. TCRdb reanalysed the 5' RACE reads using MiXCR and keeps one entry per CDR3 protein. This sample has fewer than 250,000 distinct CDR3 sequences, with about 10% found just once. This clonotype was seen only a few times. Germline V gene sequence: CDR1 SGDLS, CDR2 YYNGEE. V lost 0 bases and J 0 bases, leaving 2 bases between the germline ends. The length of the CDR3 is 13 residues. Material for sequencing was PBMCs or a T cell subset sorted from them (not recorded which). This receptor was taken from a man in his late teens or twenties who had mild COVID-19 (a few samples of this study predate the infection). Cell type and time point are not known. This chain joins TRBV9 and TRBJ2-3; D unresolved. This chain's CDR3 is CASSVESTDTQYF. The CDR3 nucleotides read TGTGCCAGCAGCGTAGAAAGCACAGATACGCAGTATTTT.